A selection of T cell receptor beta chains follows, all from one sample in a study of T cell changes during pregnancy in multiple sclerosis. Sequencing was performed with immunoSEQ multiplex PCR; in TCRdb, only in-frame clones are kept and a portion is missing. The sample lists about 49,000 clones; 95% were seen once. Sequencing used CD8+ T cells from peripheral blood mononuclear cells, obtained in the first trimester of pregnancy. Every receptor here comes from a female donor with multiple sclerosis, enrolled in a pregnancy study. The CDR3 runs from the conserved cysteine through the conserved F or W. A D gene is named only where the DNA matches it firmly. Only some rows state a clone size, as once, few, many or a class for expanded clones.

D gene	J gene	clone size	V gene	CDR3 DNA	CDR3 protein
NA	TRBJ1-1	few	TRBV29-1	TGCAGCGTTGATTCAGGGGTGAGTTTCGCTTTCTTT	CSVDSGVSFAFF
TRBD1	TRBJ2-7	NA	TRBV5-1	TGCGCCAGCAGCCCAGAGCGGACAGGACTCTACGAGCAGTACTTC	CASSPERTGLYEQYF
TRBD1	TRBJ2-7	NA	TRBV28	TGTGCCAGCAGTTTAGGTCAGGGGGCTATGGAGCAGTACTTC	CASSLGQGAMEQYF
TRBD1	TRBJ2-7	NA	TRBV5-1	TGCGCCAGCAGCTGGACAGGTTCGAGCTCCTACGAGCAGTACTTC	CASSWTGSSSYEQYF
NA	TRBJ2-7	medium-sized	TRBV7-2	TGTGCCAGCAGCTTAGTGGGGGGAGCGGACGAGCAGTACTTC	CASSLVGGADEQYF
NA	TRBJ2-7	once	TRBV5-4	TGTGCCAGCAGCCCCCCCCTCTCGCCAGACGAGCAGTACTTC	CASSPPLSPDEQYF
NA	TRBJ2-1	NA	TRBV7-9	TGTGCTAGCAGCTTAGAGGCGGCTTACAATGAGCAGTTCTTC	CASSLEAAYNEQFF
TRBD2	TRBJ2-1	NA	TRBV6-5	TGTGCCAGCAGACTTCTAGCGGGAGGCTACAATGAGCAGTTCTTC	CASRLLAGGYNEQFF
TRBD2	TRBJ2-2	NA	TRBV29-1	TGCAGCGTTGACGGGGGGAGTACCGGGGAGCTGTTTTTT	CSVDGGSTGELFF
NA	TRBJ2-2	once	TRBV19	TGTGCCAGTAGTATGGGAGCCGGGGAGCTGTTTTTT	CASSMGAGELFF
NA	TRBJ2-7	NA	TRBV7-3	TGTGCCAGCAGCCCATACGGCCGGGACACTGAATATTCCTACGAGCAGTACTTC	CASSPYGRDTEYSYEQYF